The 27 T cell receptor beta chains below come from one sample, sequenced in a study of T cell responses to AZD1222 COVID-19 vaccine. Sequencing was performed with immunoSEQ multiplex PCR; in TCRdb, only in-frame clones are kept and a portion is missing. The table includes some 150,000 clones, 91% detected once. The sample consisted of peripheral blood, taken on day 0 of AZD1222 vaccination. These receptors were taken from an adult in good health.

The gene calls are TRBV28 and TRBJ2-3; D is possibly TRBD1 (5 bases). The ends were cut back, 5 bases at V and 5 bases at J, with 17 bases in the middle. The CDR3 covers 15 residues. Germline lookup yields CDR1 MDHEN and CDR2 SYDVKM. This CDR3 reads CASSEAGPRGDTQYF. The CDR3 DNA reads TGTGCCAGCAGTGAAGCCGGGCCAAGGGGAGATACGCAGTATTTT.

The chain combines TRBV5-1 with TRBJ2-5; D is possibly TRBD2 (6 bases). This CDR3 has 14 residues. The V end lost 0 bases, the J end lost 5 bases, and 11 bases lay between the germline ends. Germline V gene lookup returns CDR1 SGHRS and CDR2 YFSETQ. As DNA, the CDR3 is TGCGCCAGCAGCTTGGATCCTAGCGAGGAGACCCAGTACTTC. Protein product: CASSLDPSEETQYF. Full variable domain (rest looked up from reference TRBV5-1 and TRBJ2-5): KAGVTQTPRYLIKTRGQQVTLSCSPISGHRSVSWYQQTPGQGLQFLFEYFSETQRNKGNFPGRFSGRQFSNSRSEMNVSTLELGDSALYLCASSLDPSEETQYFGPGTRLLVL.

The J gene is TRBJ2-7, the V gene TRBV28, with 10 bases that match TRBD2. CDR1 MDHEN and CDR2 SYDVKM come from the germline V gene. V was pared by 0 bases and J by 6 bases, with 8 bases of the junction left unmatched. The CDR3 totals 16 residues. This CDR3 reads CASSLWVAGGTPEQYF. DNA for the CDR3: TGTGCCAGCAGTTTATGGGTAGCGGGAGGAACACCCGAGCAGTACTTC.

This chain connects TRBV29-1 to TRBJ2-7; D is unclear. Per the germline V gene, CDR1 is SQVTM and CDR2 is ANQGSEA. Trimming stripped 4 bases from V and 0 bases from J, with 10 bases between. The CDR3 extends over 13 amino acids. The CDR3 bases are TGCAGCGTTGCCCCGGGCGGCTCCTACGAGCAGTACTTC. Translation: CSVAPGGSYEQYF.

This chain connects TRBV12-3 or TRBV12-4 to TRBJ1-2; weak D call: TRBD1 (5 bases). Trimming took 6 bases from V and 4 from J, leaving 12 bases between them. This CDR3 region has 13 residues. CDR3 protein: CASSPGRGYGYTF. The CDR3 DNA follows: TGTGCCAGCAGCCCAGGGAGGGGCTATGGCTACACCTTC.

This chain joins TRBV9 and TRBJ2-3; 7 bases fit TRBD2. The germline V gene encodes CDR1 SGDLS and CDR2 YYNGEE. CDR3 length: 14 residues. J gave up 1 base and V 4 bases, and 3 bases lay outside the gene matches. The CDR3 loop is CASSSSGGTDTQYF. For the CDR3, the DNA is TGTGCCAGCAGCTCCAGCGGGGGCACAGATACGCAGTATTTT.

The chain carries TRBV7-3 and TRBJ1-3; D is unresolved. Between the trimmed V and J ends, which lost 4 bases and 0 bases, there was a span of 4 bases. The CDR3 length is 13 residues. Germline CDR1 SGHTA, CDR2 FQGTGA. CDR3 region: CASSSSSGNTIYF. As DNA, the CDR3 is TGTGCCAGCAGCTCGAGCTCTGGAAACACCATATATTTT. Filled out from reference TRBV7-3 and TRBJ1-3, the complete variable domain reads GAGVSQTPSNKVTEKGKYVELRCDPISGHTALYWYRQSLGQGPEFLIYFQGTGAADDSGLPNDRFFAVRPEGSVSTLKIQRTERGDSAVYLCASSSSSGNTIYFGEGSWLTVV.

This chain joins TRBV4-3 and TRBJ1-6, with TRBD1 matching over 9 bases. The CDR3 is 17 residues long. Trimming removed 0 bases from V and 4 bases from J; junction bases left unmatched: 4. CDR1 LGHNA and CDR2 YSLEER come from the germline V gene. CDR3 residues: CASSQEPGQGYNSPLHF. As DNA, the CDR3 is TGCGCCAGCAGCCAAGAGCCGGGACAGGGATATAATTCACCCCTCCACTTT.

V gene TRBV15 combines with J gene TRBJ1-6; TRBD1 matches at 9 bases. V gave up 1 base and J gave up 5 bases; unmatched junction bases: 12. The germline CDR1 and CDR2 sequences are LNHNV and YYDKDF (reference sequence). This CDR3 has 19 residues. The CDR3 is CATSRGTGDTLRNNSPLHF. CDR3 bases: TGTGCCACCAGCAGAGGGACAGGGGACACCTTAAGGAATAATTCACCCCTCCACTTT.

The chain employs TRBV14 and TRBJ2-6, with D possibly TRBD2 on 5 matching bases. Trimming removed 11 bases at V and 4 bases at J, with 15 bases between. CDR1 SGHDN and CDR2 FVKESK come from the germline V gene. The CDR3 is made up of 14 amino acids. CDR3 DNA: TGTGCCTCCGAACGGCGGGCAGGGGCCAACGTCCTGACTTTC. Residues: CASERRAGANVLTF.

The rearrangement joins TRBV5-5 to TRBJ2-7; D may be TRBD1 (5 bases). Germline V lookup: CDR1 SGHKS, CDR2 YYEKEE (reference sequence). CDR3 length equals 14 residues. V was pared by 4 bases and J by 5 bases, with 16 bases between. In DNA form, the CDR3 reads TGTGCCAGCAGCCCCGACCAAAGGGGCCACGAGCAGTACTTC. This codes for CASSPDQRGHEQYF.

As regards this clone: A read error may account for a junction end that differs from germline. This rearrangement joins TRBV6-1 to TRBJ1-5, with D maybe TRBD1 (6 bases). CDR1 and CDR2 from the germline V gene are MNHNS and SASEGT. This CDR3 contains 16 residues. CDR3 coding DNA: TGTGCCAGCACTGAAGGTACAGGGAATAGCAATCAGCCCCAGCATTTT. This translates into CASTEGTGNSNQPQHF.

The rearrangement joins TRBV6-5 to TRBJ1-1; possible D gene TRBD1, 5 bases. The CDR3 has 12 amino acids. Germline CDR1 MNHEY, CDR2 SVGAGI. V dropped 6 bases and J dropped 1 base, with 6 bases sitting between them. The CDR3 sequence is CASRRGNTEAFF. Here the CDR3 DNA reads TGTGCCAGCAGGAGGGGGAACACTGAAGCTTTCTTT.

V is TRBV4-3 and J is TRBJ1-5; 7 positions match TRBD1. J lost 8 bases, V lost 1 base, and 5 bases had no gene match. The CDR3 totals 14 residues. The germline V gene encodes CDR1 LGHNA and CDR2 YSLEER. The CDR3 sequence: CASSQGQGLEPQHF. DNA for the CDR3: TGCGCCAGCAGCCAAGGACAGGGTTTGGAGCCCCAGCATTTT.

The V and J genes are TRBV27 and TRBJ1-2; D call uncertain. CDR1 MNHEY and CDR2 SMNVEV come from the germline V gene (reference sequence). The CDR3 is made up of 16 amino acids. Trimming pared 4 bases from V and 6 bases from J, leaving 21 bases between. CDR3 sequence: CASSSVGLEGENGYTF. The CDR3 nucleotides are TGTGCCAGCAGTTCCGTGGGTCTCGAAGGAGAGAATGGCTACACCTTC.

This chain uses TRBV7-2 with TRBJ2-1; possibly TRBD2 for D (7 bases). Trimming took 5 bases from V and 4 from J, leaving 18 bases between them. This CDR3 region has 16 residues. Germline CDR1 is SGHTA and CDR2 is FQGNSA. The CDR3 sequence: CASSNRGPSGYNEQFF. CDR3 in DNA: TGTGCCAGCAGCAACCGGGGGCCTAGCGGATACAATGAGCAGTTCTTC.

Remarks on this clone: It is unclear where the CDR3 begins or ends on the DNA, so no DNA is shown, and the CDR3 is as TCRdb lists it. The chain is built from TRBV25-1 and TRBJ2-1; the tabulated D call, TRBD1, remains unverified against the DNA. From its first to its last residue, the CDR3 has 15 amino acids. In germline, CDR1 is MGHDK, CDR2 SYGVNS. CDR3 protein: CASSTSTELNNEQFF.

V gene TRBV14 combines with J gene TRBJ1-2; TRBD1 matches at 8 bases. The CDR3 length is 13 residues. Per germline, CDR1 SGHDN and CDR2 FVKESK. V lost 4 bases and J lost 7; bases outside the gene matches: 5. In DNA form, the CDR3 reads TGTGCCAGCAGCCTGACAGGGGCGGGTGGCTACACCTTC. Translation: CASSLTGAGGYTF.

The chain employs TRBV9 and TRBJ2-1, with a tentative D call TRBD2 (6 bases). Germline CDR1 reads SGDLS; CDR2 reads YYNGEE. The CDR3 length is 15 residues. V was trimmed by 3 bases and J by 4 bases, leaving 14 bases between them. CDR3 bases: TGTGCCAGCAGCGCTAGCGCAAAGCTATACAATGAGCAGTTCTTC. This translates into CASSASAKLYNEQFF.

The V call is TRBV5-1, the J call TRBJ2-1; TRBD1 matches at 7 bases. The germline V gene encodes CDR1 SGHRS and CDR2 YFSETQ. This CDR3 has 14 residues. J gave up 8 bases and V 4 bases, and 9 bases lay outside the gene matches. The CDR3, as DNA: TGCGCCAGCAGCCTGGGACAGTCACACCATGAGCAGTTCTTC. Protein product: CASSLGQSHHEQFF.

The chain employs TRBV2 and TRBJ2-3, with D possibly being TRBD1 (5 bases). This CDR3 is built from 13 residues. Trimming shortened V by 6 bases and J by 4 bases, and 11 bases separated the two germline ends. Germline CDR1 reads SNHLY; CDR2 reads FYNNEI. CDR3 nucleotide sequence: TGTGCCAGCAGGGACAACTCGGCAGATACGCAGTATTTT. Amino acid sequence: CASRDNSADTQYF. The whole variable domain, remainder taken from reference TRBV2 and TRBJ2-3, is EPEVTQTPSHQVTQMGQEVILRCVPISNHLYFYWYRQILGQKVEFLVSFYNNEISEKSEIFDDQFSVERPDGSNFTLKIRSTKLEDSAMYFCASRDNSADTQYFGPGTRLTVL.

The chain links TRBV12-3 or TRBV12-4 to TRBJ1-3, with D uncertain. The CDR3 covers 12 residues. Trimming pared 3 bases from V and 8 bases from J, leaving 8 bases between. CDR3 protein: CASSFGWDTIYF. The CDR3 DNA is TGTGCCAGCAGTTTCGGGTGGGACACCATATATTTT.

The J gene is TRBJ1-2, the V gene TRBV4-1, with D tentatively TRBD1 (5 bases). The V end was cut by 0 bases, the J end by 1 base, with 9 bases between. The CDR3 extends over 15 amino acids. Germline CDR1 is MGHRA and CDR2 is YSYEKL. In nucleotides, the CDR3 is TGCGCCAGCAGCCAAGATCGGGGGGTTAACTATGGCTACACCTTC. Protein sequence: CASSQDRGVNYGYTF.

The rearrangement joins TRBV18 to TRBJ2-7, with D perhaps matching TRBD2 (7 bases). Germline CDR1 is KGHSH and CDR2 is LQKENI. The CDR3 length is 15 residues. V was trimmed by 2 bases and J by 3 bases, leaving 14 bases between them. The CDR3 nucleotides read TGTGCCAGCTCACCAGGGAGGGGGTACCACTACGAGCAGTACTTC. Residues: CASSPGRGYHYEQYF.

This clone showed up just a few times. The rearrangement uses TRBV4-2 and TRBJ2-7; D gene ambiguous. Germline V CDR1 and CDR2: LGHNA, YNFKEQ. CDR3 length: 17 residues. Trimming took off 0 bases at V and 3 bases at J, with 18 bases between the two ends. The CDR3, as DNA: TGTGCCAGCAGCCAAGATTGGGGTGCGGCAACAGTCTACGAGCAGTACTTC. Translated: CASSQDWGAATVYEQYF.

This clone was observed a single time. The J gene is TRBJ2-7, the V gene TRBV3-1 (or the pseudogene TRBV3-2), with 12 bases identical to TRBD2. J gave up 3 bases and V 3 bases, and 9 bases lay outside the gene matches. This CDR3 has 17 residues. Germline CDR1 is LGHDT and CDR2 is YNNKEL (reference sequence). This CDR3 reads CASSHPMTSGSRYEQYF. CDR3 nucleotide sequence: TGTGCCAGCAGCCATCCAATGACTAGCGGGAGTCGCTACGAGCAGTACTTC.

V gene TRBV28 combines with J gene TRBJ1-2, with unresolved D. The CDR3 has 13 residues. V lost 11 bases and J 8 bases, leaving 21 bases between the germline ends. Germline V gives CDR1 MDHEN, CDR2 SYDVKM. The CDR3 coding sequence is TGTGCCGGCGGAGCCACTCTTAACCGAGGCTACACCTTC. It encodes CAGGATLNRGYTF.